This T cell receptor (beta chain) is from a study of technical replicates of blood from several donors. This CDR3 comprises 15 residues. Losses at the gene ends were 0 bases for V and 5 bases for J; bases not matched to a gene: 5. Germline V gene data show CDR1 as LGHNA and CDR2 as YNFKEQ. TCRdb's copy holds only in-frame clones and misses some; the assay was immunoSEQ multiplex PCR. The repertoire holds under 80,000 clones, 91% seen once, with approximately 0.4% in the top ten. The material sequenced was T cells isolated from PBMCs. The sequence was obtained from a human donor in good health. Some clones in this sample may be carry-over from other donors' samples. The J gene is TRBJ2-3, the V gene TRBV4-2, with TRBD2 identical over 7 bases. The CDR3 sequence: CASSQETSILDTQYF. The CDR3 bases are TGTGCCAGCAGCCAAGAGACTAGCATTCTAGATACGCAGTATTTT.